Listed below are T cell receptor beta chains from one sample, sequenced in a study of blood T cell repertoires in COVID-19. The data were produced by immunoSEQ multiplex PCR, yet TCRdb's version contains in-frame clones alone and is incomplete. The sample lists under 65,000 clones; roughly 89% were seen once. Sequenced input: peripheral blood. These receptors were taken from a human donor in a cohort sampled during active COVID-19. CDR3s include the opening cysteine and the closing phenylalanine or tryptophan. A D gene is named only where the DNA matches it firmly. Size is stated for part of the rows, as once, few or many counts, or as a class when the clone is expanded.

d_call: NA; v_call: TRBV4-3; j_call: TRBJ1-3; clone_size: NA; cdr3_nt: TGCGCCAGCAGCCAAGCCACGGGACTGATGAGCTCTGGAAACACCATATATTTT; cdr3_aa: CASSQATGLMSSGNTIYF
d_call: TRBD1; v_call: TRBV6-2/TRBV6-3; j_call: TRBJ1-2; clone_size: NA; cdr3_nt: TGTGCCAGCAGTTACGGACAGGATGATTACTATGGCTACACCTTC; cdr3_aa: CASSYGQDDYYGYTF
d_call: TRBD1; v_call: TRBV11-2; j_call: TRBJ2-4; clone_size: once; cdr3_nt: TGTGCCAGCAGCACGGGACAGGCAAACATTCAGTACTTC; cdr3_aa: CASSTGQANIQYF
d_call: NA; v_call: TRBV3-1/TRBV3-2; j_call: TRBJ2-2; clone_size: NA; cdr3_nt: TGTGCCAGCAGCCGCTTGACAGTGAACACCGGGGAGCTGTTTTTT; cdr3_aa: CASSRLTVNTGELFF
d_call: TRBD2; v_call: TRBV5-1; j_call: TRBJ2-5; clone_size: NA; cdr3_nt: TGCGCCAGCAGCCGGGGGGCCTGGACTAGCGGGAGTATTACAGAGACCCAGTACTTC; cdr3_aa: CASSRGAWTSGSITETQYF
d_call: NA; v_call: TRBV30; j_call: TRBJ1-2; clone_size: NA; cdr3_nt: TGTGCCTGGAGTTCAGGGGCGGACTATGGCTACACCTTC; cdr3_aa: CAWSSGADYGYTF
d_call: TRBD1; v_call: TRBV19; j_call: TRBJ1-1; clone_size: NA; cdr3_nt: TGTGCCACCACAGGGGGCGCGGCAGAGGCTTTCTTT; cdr3_aa: CATTGGAAEAFF
d_call: NA; v_call: TRBV6-5; j_call: TRBJ1-2; clone_size: NA; cdr3_nt: TGTGCCAGCAGTCCCGCGGGGGCCGGGGGCTACACCTTC; cdr3_aa: CASSPAGAGGYTF
d_call: NA; v_call: TRBV6-5; j_call: TRBJ1-5; clone_size: NA; cdr3_nt: TGTGCCAGCATGCCGGGATCGGGTAGCAATCAGCCCCAGCATTTT; cdr3_aa: CASMPGSGSNQPQHF
d_call: TRBD2; v_call: TRBV2; j_call: TRBJ2-1; clone_size: NA; cdr3_nt: TGTGCCAGCAGTCAAGGACTAGGGGAGGGGCTTGAGCAGTTCTTC; cdr3_aa: CASSQGLGEGLEQFF
d_call: TRBD2; v_call: TRBV19; j_call: TRBJ2-5; clone_size: NA; cdr3_nt: TGTGCCAGTACCCGGTCGGGCGGGGGGGCCCAAGAGACCCAGTACTTC; cdr3_aa: CASTRSGGGAQETQYF
d_call: NA; v_call: TRBV6-1; j_call: TRBJ2-7; clone_size: few; cdr3_nt: TGTGCCAGCAGTGAGGCGCGGGCGTCGGTCTACGAGCAGTACTTC; cdr3_aa: CASSEARASVYEQYF
d_call: TRBD2; v_call: TRBV9; j_call: TRBJ2-1; clone_size: NA; cdr3_nt: TGTGCCAGCAGCGCCGGGGGGGCTAGCGGGAGGGCCCTCTACAATGAGCAGTTCTTC; cdr3_aa: CASSAGGASGRALYNEQFF
d_call: TRBD1; v_call: TRBV4-1; j_call: TRBJ1-1; clone_size: NA; cdr3_nt: TGCGCCAGCAGCCAAGTCCGGGGACAGGGGAACACTGAAGCTTTCTTT; cdr3_aa: CASSQVRGQGNTEAFF
d_call: TRBD1; v_call: TRBV4-1; j_call: TRBJ1-6; clone_size: few; cdr3_nt: TGCGCCAGCAGCCAACCTAGGACAGGGGGTAATTCACCCCTCCACTTT; cdr3_aa: CASSQPRTGGNSPLHF
d_call: NA; v_call: TRBV5-4; j_call: TRBJ2-3; clone_size: NA; cdr3_nt: TGTGCCAGCAGCGATCTGCCTAGCGAGAAAACAGATACGCAGTATTTT; cdr3_aa: CASSDLPSEKTDTQYF
d_call: TRBD2; v_call: TRBV7-2; j_call: TRBJ2-3; clone_size: NA; cdr3_nt: TGTGCCAGCAGCTTAGTTAGACTAGCGGGAGGGGGGACAGATACGCAGTATTTT; cdr3_aa: CASSLVRLAGGGTDTQYF
d_call: TRBD2; v_call: TRBV30; j_call: TRBJ2-1; clone_size: NA; cdr3_nt: TGTGCCTGGAGGGTCACTAGCGGGAGTCCTGAGCAGTTCTTC; cdr3_aa: CAWRVTSGSPEQFF
d_call: TRBD2; v_call: TRBV5-1; j_call: TRBJ2-7; clone_size: NA; cdr3_nt: TGCGCCAGCAGCTTGGCCCTTGTAACTAGCGGATCCTACGAGCAGTACTTC; cdr3_aa: CASSLALVTSGSYEQYF
d_call: NA; v_call: TRBV27; j_call: TRBJ2-1; clone_size: NA; cdr3_nt: TGTGCCAGCAGCCTGAGCGGTAACAATGAGCAGTTCTTC; cdr3_aa: CASSLSGNNEQFF
d_call: NA; v_call: TRBV9; j_call: TRBJ1-1; clone_size: NA; cdr3_nt: TGTGCCAGCAGCGTAGGAATAACCGGGGGTACTGAAGCTTTCTTT; cdr3_aa: CASSVGITGGTEAFF
d_call: NA; v_call: TRBV7-8; j_call: TRBJ1-3; clone_size: NA; cdr3_nt: TGTGCCAGCAGCTTACTGAGCTCTGGAAACACCATATATTTT; cdr3_aa: CASSLLSSGNTIYF
d_call: NA; v_call: TRBV18; j_call: TRBJ1-1; clone_size: NA; cdr3_nt: TGTGCCAGCTCACCACCGGTGGGAAGGGAGGCTTTCTTT; cdr3_aa: CASSPPVGREAFF
d_call: NA; v_call: TRBV3-1/TRBV3-2; j_call: TRBJ2-7; clone_size: few; cdr3_nt: TGTGCCAGCAGCCAGTATGACGAGCAGTACTTC; cdr3_aa: CASSQYDEQYF
d_call: NA; v_call: TRBV20-1; j_call: TRBJ1-2; clone_size: NA; cdr3_nt: TGCAGTGCTGTAAACTATGGCTACACCTTC; cdr3_aa: CSAVNYGYTF
d_call: NA; v_call: TRBV7-3; j_call: TRBJ2-7; clone_size: NA; cdr3_nt: TGTGCCAGCAGCTTTTCGTTCCGCTCCTACGAGCAGTACTTC; cdr3_aa: CASSFSFRSYEQYF
d_call: NA; v_call: TRBV5-4; j_call: TRBJ2-2; clone_size: NA; cdr3_nt: TGTGCCAGCAGCTCCGGGACACCTTTAAACACCGGGGAGCTGTTTTTT; cdr3_aa: CASSSGTPLNTGELFF
d_call: NA; v_call: TRBV9; j_call: TRBJ1-1; clone_size: NA; cdr3_nt: TGTGCCAGCAGCGTAGGGGGCAGGCCGATCGACACTGAAGCTTTCTTT; cdr3_aa: CASSVGGRPIDTEAFF
d_call: TRBD1; v_call: TRBV28; j_call: TRBJ1-4; clone_size: NA; cdr3_nt: TGTGCCAGCAGTGGCTCCGACAGGGCCCCTGCGGAAAAACTGTTTTTT; cdr3_aa: CASSGSDRAPAEKLFF
d_call: NA; v_call: TRBV12-2; j_call: TRBJ2-7; clone_size: NA; cdr3_nt: TGTGCAAGTCGCTTAGGGGGAGGACTGGGGCTCTACGAGCAGTACTTC; cdr3_aa: CASRLGGGLGLYEQYF
d_call: TRBD1; v_call: TRBV6-6; j_call: TRBJ1-1; clone_size: NA; cdr3_nt: TGTGCCAGCAGTTACCGTCAGGGGGCGAACACTGAAGCTTTCTTT; cdr3_aa: CASSYRQGANTEAFF
d_call: NA; v_call: TRBV6-2/TRBV6-3; j_call: TRBJ2-7; clone_size: NA; cdr3_nt: TGTGCCAGCAGTTACTCTCCGGGAAATTGGGTCGAGCAGTACTTC; cdr3_aa: CASSYSPGNWVEQYF
d_call: TRBD1; v_call: TRBV28; j_call: TRBJ2-1; clone_size: NA; cdr3_nt: TGTGCCAGCAGTCCGGGACAGGACTACAATGAGCAGTTCTTC; cdr3_aa: CASSPGQDYNEQFF